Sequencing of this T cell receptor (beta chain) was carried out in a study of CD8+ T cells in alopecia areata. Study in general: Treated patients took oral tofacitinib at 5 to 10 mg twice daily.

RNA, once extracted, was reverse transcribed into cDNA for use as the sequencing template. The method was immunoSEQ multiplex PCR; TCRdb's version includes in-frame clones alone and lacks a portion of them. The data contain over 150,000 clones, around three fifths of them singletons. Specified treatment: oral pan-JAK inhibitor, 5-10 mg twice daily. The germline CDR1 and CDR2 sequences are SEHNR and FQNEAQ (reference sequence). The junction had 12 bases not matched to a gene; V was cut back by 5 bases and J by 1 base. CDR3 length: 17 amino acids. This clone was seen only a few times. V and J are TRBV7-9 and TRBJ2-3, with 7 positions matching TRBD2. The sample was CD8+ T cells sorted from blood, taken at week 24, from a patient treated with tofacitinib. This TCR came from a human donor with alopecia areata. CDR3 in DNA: TGTGCCAGCAGCGTACGAAGGACCCGGGAGGGCACAGATACGCAGTATTTT. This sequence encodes CASSVRRTREGTDTQYF. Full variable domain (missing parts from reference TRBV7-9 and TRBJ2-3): DTGVSQNPRHKITKRGQNVTFRCDPISEHNRLYWYRQTLGQGPEFLTYFQNEAQLEKSRLLSDRFSAERPKGSFSTLEIQRTEQGDSAMYLCASSVRRTREGTDTQYFGPGTRLTVL.